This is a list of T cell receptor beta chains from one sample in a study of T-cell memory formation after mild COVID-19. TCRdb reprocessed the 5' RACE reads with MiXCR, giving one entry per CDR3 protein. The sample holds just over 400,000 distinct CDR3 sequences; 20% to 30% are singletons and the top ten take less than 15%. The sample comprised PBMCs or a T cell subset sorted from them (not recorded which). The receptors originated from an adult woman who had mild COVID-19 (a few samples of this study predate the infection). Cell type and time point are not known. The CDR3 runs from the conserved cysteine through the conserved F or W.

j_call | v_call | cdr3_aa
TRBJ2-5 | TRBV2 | CASSETGRGETQYF
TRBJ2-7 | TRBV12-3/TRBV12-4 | CASSLGAHEQYF
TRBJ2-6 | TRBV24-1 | CATSGFRQGGSGANVLTF
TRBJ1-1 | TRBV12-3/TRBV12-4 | CASSLGQGGPTEAFF
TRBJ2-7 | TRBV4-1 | CASSQGTISYEQYF
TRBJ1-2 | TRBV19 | CASSREDRVGGYTF
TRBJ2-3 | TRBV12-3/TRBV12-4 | CASSASGTGFTQYF
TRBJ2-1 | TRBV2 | CASSRRSFPISDEQFF
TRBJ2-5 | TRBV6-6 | CASSYGAGGVWETQYF
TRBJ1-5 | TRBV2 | CASSDRSGNQPQHF
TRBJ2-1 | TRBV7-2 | CASSFKDHNEQFF
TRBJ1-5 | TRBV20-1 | CSARDRGTVSYGNQPQHF
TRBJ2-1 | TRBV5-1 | CASSLVLAVDEQFF
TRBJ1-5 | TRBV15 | CATSGSRQGGRANQPQHF
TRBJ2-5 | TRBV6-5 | CASSYMGTQETQYF
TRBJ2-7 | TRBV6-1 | CASSDMGHTTYEQYF
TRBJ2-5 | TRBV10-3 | CAISGTGGSETQYF
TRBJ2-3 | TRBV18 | CASSPRTQPDTQYF
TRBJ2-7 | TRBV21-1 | CASRRGAGPYEQYF
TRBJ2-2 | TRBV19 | CASSIVFNTGELFF
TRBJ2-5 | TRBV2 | CASSESGLAGVETQYF
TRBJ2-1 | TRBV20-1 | CSARDRGGNYNEQFF
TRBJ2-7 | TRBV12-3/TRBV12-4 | CASSDAQRATYEQYF
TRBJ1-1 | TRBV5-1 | CASSLTTDMNTEAFF
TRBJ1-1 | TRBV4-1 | CASSHGQGNTEAFF
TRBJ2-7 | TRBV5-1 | CASGLVGEQYF
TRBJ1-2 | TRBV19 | CASSGGPGYTF
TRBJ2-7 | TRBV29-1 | CSVEKFYEQYF
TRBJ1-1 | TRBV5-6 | CASAQLTNTEAFF
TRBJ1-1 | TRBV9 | CASSPLSGYTEAFF
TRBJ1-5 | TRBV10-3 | CAISEEDRAGQPQHF
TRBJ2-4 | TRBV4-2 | CASSQETGRIGNIQYF
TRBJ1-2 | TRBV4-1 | CASSQVGIYGYTF
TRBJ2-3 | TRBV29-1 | CSGESTDTQYF
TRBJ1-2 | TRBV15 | CATSVKMTGDGYTF
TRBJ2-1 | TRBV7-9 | CASTPQGITYNEQFF
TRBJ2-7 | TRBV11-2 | CASSLGPGYEQYF
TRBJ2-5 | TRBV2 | CASSELLETQYF
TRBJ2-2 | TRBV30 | CAWSRQGADTGELFF
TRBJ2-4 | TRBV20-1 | CSADTGGVSKNIQYF
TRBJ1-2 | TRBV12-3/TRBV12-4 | CASSPMLGGANYGYTF
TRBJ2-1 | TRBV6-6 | CASSHGTGTVNEQFF
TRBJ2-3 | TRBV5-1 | CASSLTGKVADTQYF
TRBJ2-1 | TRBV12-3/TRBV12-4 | CASSSRKRERGYNEQFF
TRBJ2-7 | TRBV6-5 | CASSYSAGRLYEQYF